The 30 T cell receptor beta chains presented below share a single source sample, sequenced in a study of blood T cells in healthy people across ages. Through a sample-barcoded 5' primer and a J-beta primer mix, a second PCR was run for roughly 6 to 12 cycles. TCRdb re-derived calls from the 5' RACE reads in MiXCR, one entry per CDR3 protein. The sample carries about 1.6 million distinct CDR3 sequences, 30% to 35% recorded once. Sequencing was carried out using blood. These receptors all come from a young woman in good health.

This chain links TRBV7-2 with TRBJ1-5, with 7 bases that match TRBD1. Trimming removed 5 bases from V and 7 bases from J; junction bases left unmatched: 5. There are 13 residues in the CDR3. Germline-derived CDR1 and CDR2 are SGHTA and FQGNSA. CDR3 protein: CASSNPGQQPQHF. Here the CDR3 DNA reads TGTGCCAGCAGCAACCCGGGACAGCAGCCCCAGCATTTT.

The V call is TRBV20-1, the J call TRBJ2-1, with TRBD2 matching 8 bases. Gene TRBJ2-7 matches the end of the DNA better, so the J call may be wrong. CDR1 is DFQATT, CDR2 SNEGSKA, per germline (reference sequence). The CDR3 covers 15 residues. The CDR3 region is CSAIQAGVCYNEQYF. CDR3 sequence (DNA): TGCAGTGCTATCCAAGCGGGGGTGTGCTACAATGAGCAGTACTTC.

This clonotype turned up a few times. The genes are TRBV6-2 or TRBV6-3 and TRBJ2-3; D uncertain. V was clipped by 8 bases and J by 8 bases, with 11 bases between them. The CDR3 is 11 residues long. Germline CDR1 MNHEY, CDR2 SVGEGT. The CDR3 DNA reads as TGTGCCAGCCGGCAGACGGGTACGCAGTATTTT. As protein: CASRQTGTQYF.

The V gene is TRBV6-1, the J gene TRBJ2-5; a weak D match, TRBD2 (6 bases). Trimming shortened V by 0 bases and J by 5 bases, and 19 bases separated the two germline ends. CDR1 and CDR2 from the germline V gene are MNHNS and SASEGT. There are 17 residues in the CDR3. DNA of the CDR3: TGTGCCAGCAGTGAAGCGGTTACCAACCCAGGGAGGGAGACCCAGTACTTC. Its protein is CASSEAVTNPGRETQYF.

This clonotype has ten or more counts. This chain connects TRBV7-3 to TRBJ2-1; D may be TRBD2 (6 bases). The CDR3 spans 15 residues. Trimming shortened V by 2 bases and J by 3 bases, and 11 bases separated the two germline ends. Germline V lookup: CDR1 SGHTA, CDR2 FQGTGA. Here the CDR3 reads CASSLGGVIYNEQFF. The CDR3 DNA is TGTGCCAGCAGCTTAGGCGGGGTGATCTACAATGAGCAGTTCTTC.

This rearrangement joins TRBV29-1 to TRBJ1-1, with D perhaps TRBD1 (5 bases). The CDR3 loop spans 12 amino acids. Germline lookup yields CDR1 SQVTM and CDR2 ANQGSEA. Trimming pared 4 bases from V and 5 bases from J, leaving 11 bases between. CDR3 nucleotides: TGCAGCGTTGCGGGACCCGTTACTGAAGCTTTCTTT. As protein: CSVAGPVTEAFF.

The CDR3: CASSADRAVLGEQFF. The DNA for the CDR3 is TGTGCCAGCAGCGCGGACAGGGCTGTCCTTGGCGAGCAGTTCTTC. The chain has TRBV9 and TRBJ2-1, with TRBD1 matching over 8 bases. The CDR3 contains 15 residues. The V gene end was trimmed by 3 bases and the J gene end by 10 bases; junction bases not matched to a gene: 12. CDR1 and CDR2 from the germline V gene are SGDLS and YYNGEE.

The V call is TRBV9, the J call TRBJ2-7; D remains unclear. The ends were cut back, 0 bases at V and 3 bases at J, with 7 bases in the middle. Germline assignment: CDR1 SGDLS and CDR2 YYNGEE. This CDR3 is 13 amino acids long. CDR3 DNA: TGTGCCAGCAGCGTAGCGCCAATCTACGAGCAGTACTTC. It specifies CASSVAPIYEQYF.

This clonotype was seen at least ten times. The V call is TRBV10-3, the J call TRBJ1-2, with D unresolved. The germline gives CDR1 ENHRY, CDR2 SYGVKD. V was trimmed by 0 bases and J by 4 bases, leaving 9 bases between them. This CDR3 is built from 14 residues. CDR3 coding DNA: TGTGCCATCAGTGAGTCGTCCCAGGCCTATGGCTACACCTTC. Translated, it gives CAISESSQAYGYTF.

This clonotype turned up a few times. The chain joins TRBV20-1 to TRBJ2-7; 9 nucleotides match TRBD1. The V gene's germline CDR1 is DFQATT and CDR2 SNEGSKA (reference sequence). The length of the CDR3 is 15 residues. After removal of 8 bases from V and 2 bases from J, the junction contained 13 bases not matched to a gene. The DNA for the CDR3 is TGCAGTACTGGAGATGGGGACAGGGCACCCTACGAGCAGTACTTC. Residues: CSTGDGDRAPYEQYF.

This chain links TRBV21-1 with TRBJ2-1; no DNA check was done on the table's D call, TRBD2. TRBV21-1 is assigned pseudogene status. The CDR3 runs to 17 residues. The CDR3 loop is CASSKVIARLKADGQFF. The CDR3 nucleotides read TGTGCCAGCAGCAAAGTAATAGCGCGGTTAAAGGCCGATGGGCAGTTCTTC.

The chain carries TRBV5-1 and TRBJ2-1; TRBD1 or TRBD2 may be the D gene (6 bases each). Trimming cost V 4 bases and J 4 bases, with 18 bases left between them. Germline V CDR1 and CDR2: SGHRS, YFSETQ. The CDR3 is 16 residues long. In nucleotides, the CDR3 is TGCGCCAGCAGCCCAGACCTAGTAGGGGGGTACAATGAGCAGTTCTTC. Translated, it gives CASSPDLVGGYNEQFF.

About this clonotype: This may come from a read error, since a much larger clone is one base off. J is TRBJ2-1 and V is TRBV7-2, with D perhaps matching TRBD1 (6 bases). V gave up 4 bases and J gave up 5 bases, with 15 bases separating them. The CDR3 extends over 15 amino acids. In germline, CDR1 is SGHTA, CDR2 FQGNSA. CDR3 DNA: TGTGCCAGCAGCTCCCGAGGGACAACCAACAATGAGCAGTTCTTC. Translating it yields CASSSRGTTNNEQFF.

The chain employs TRBV20-1 and TRBJ2-1, with a possible D match to TRBD2 (5 bases). The CDR3 consists of 13 residues. Looked up from germline, CDR1 is DFQATT and CDR2 is SNEGSKA (reference sequence). Trimming cost V 3 bases and J 1 base, with 7 bases left between them. CDR3 in DNA: TGCAGTGCTAGGGACTTTTCCTACAATGAGCAGTTCTTC. Translated, it gives CSARDFSYNEQFF.

This clonotype was picked up a small number of times. The chain is built from TRBV20-1 and TRBJ1-2; a possible D gene is TRBD1 (6 bases). Trimming left V 2 bases short and J 8 bases short, with 15 bases between. Germline assignment: CDR1 DFQATT and CDR2 SNEGSKA (reference sequence). This CDR3 comprises 13 residues. Here the CDR3 reads CSARTQGLGGYTF. The CDR3 DNA follows: TGCAGTGCTAGAACCCAGGGGCTCGGCGGCTACACCTTC.

The table lists this clonotype with a few counts. The V gene is TRBV20-1, the J gene TRBJ1-2; D remains ambiguous. V dropped 0 bases and J dropped 4 bases, with 18 bases sitting between them. The CDR3 consists of 16 residues. Germline CDR1 reads DFQATT; CDR2 reads SNEGSKA (reference sequence). The CDR3 nucleotides are TGCAGTGCTAGAGACCCTCCCCGGGGTGAGGTCTATGGCTACACCTTC. It encodes CSARDPPRGEVYGYTF.

This clonotype was counted many times. The V gene is TRBV7-2, the J gene TRBJ2-1; TRBD2 matches at 10 bases. V shed 0 bases, J shed 6 bases, and the junction held 5 bases outside the gene matches. The CDR3 length is 16 residues. Germline V lookup: CDR1 SGHTA, CDR2 FQGNSA. The chain's CDR3 is CASSLARAGGLNEQFF. The CDR3 region has the DNA TGTGCCAGCAGCTTAGCTCGAGCGGGGGGGCTCAATGAGCAGTTCTTC.

The chain employs TRBV18 and TRBJ2-3; 7 bases are shared with TRBD1. CDR3 length: 14 residues. The ends lost 3 bases at V and 5 bases at J; junction bases unmatched: 5. Germline values: CDR1 KGHSH, CDR2 LQKENI. The CDR3, as DNA: TGTGCCAGCTCACCGACAGGGCTGGGAGATACGCAGTATTTT. Its translation is CASSPTGLGDTQYF.

This clonotype has only a few counts. The V call is TRBV20-1, the J call TRBJ2-1; 9 bases map to TRBD2. V lost 0 bases to trimming and J lost 9 bases; unmatched junction nucleotides: 9. CDR1 and CDR2 from the germline V gene are DFQATT and SNEGSKA (reference sequence). CDR3 length: 15 amino acids. In DNA form, the CDR3 reads TGCAGTGCTAGAGATCTCGGCGGGGGGGCCGTTGAGCAGTTCTTC. Translated: CSARDLGGGAVEQFF.

Only a few counts were recorded for this clonotype. The rearrangement joins TRBV20-1 to TRBJ2-1, with TRBD2 as a possible D gene (5 bases). The CDR3 length is 16 residues. Trimming took off 0 bases at V and 4 bases at J, with 16 bases between the two ends. In germline, CDR1 is DFQATT, CDR2 SNEGSKA (reference sequence). For the CDR3, the DNA is TGCAGTGCTAGAGATGGAGCTAGCAGATATTACAATGAGCAGTTCTTC. It is translated as CSARDGASRYYNEQFF.

This chain joins TRBV20-1 and TRBJ2-7; TRBD2 matches at 8 bases. The CDR3 sequence is 15 residues long. Germline trimming cut 4 bases from V and 2 bases from J; bases unmatched to any gene: 10. Germline V gene lookup returns CDR1 DFQATT and CDR2 SNEGSKA (reference sequence). The CDR3 region is CSATPAGVLTYEQYF. CDR3 sequence (DNA): TGCAGTGCTACCCCAGCGGGGGTACTTACCTACGAGCAGTACTTC.

Turning to this clonotype: Mismatch with germline at one junction end may stem from a read error. The CDR3 spells CASSPQGLPSHEQYF. DNA for the CDR3: TGCGCCAGCAGCCCACAGGGACTACCCTCCCACGAGCAGTACTTC. The chain recombines TRBV4-1 with TRBJ2-7; D is possibly TRBD2 (7 bases). Germline CDR1 and CDR2: MGHRA and YSYEKL. The CDR3 loop spans 15 amino acids.

This clonotype was seen a few times. This sequence joins TRBV25-1 and TRBJ2-4; D ambiguous. CDR3 size: 16 residues. Trimming took off 1 base at V and 0 bases at J, with 10 bases between the two ends. Per the germline V gene, CDR1 is MGHDK and CDR2 is SYGVNS. The CDR3 spells CASSECRFLAKNIQYF. The CDR3 nucleotides are TGTGCCAGCAGTGAATGTAGATTTTTAGCCAAAAACATTCAGTACTTC.

This clonotype was seen at least ten times. The rearrangement joins TRBV20-1 to TRBJ1-2; 8 nucleotides line up with TRBD1. Germline trimming cut 5 bases from V and 6 bases from J; bases unmatched to any gene: 8. Germline V lookup: CDR1 DFQATT, CDR2 SNEGSKA (reference sequence). This CDR3 region has 13 residues. CDR3 nucleotide sequence: TGCAGTGCTCTGCGACAGGGGATGGATGGCTACACCTTC. Amino acids: CSALRQGMDGYTF.

This clonotype appeared a few times. The gene calls are TRBV7-6 and TRBJ2-3; D call uncertain. The V end was cut by 4 bases, the J end by 0 bases, with 8 bases between. From germline, CDR1 is SGHVS and CDR2 FNYEAQ. The CDR3 runs 14 residues. CDR3 residues: CASSWRPSTDTQYF. CDR3 bases: TGTGCCAGCAGCTGGCGGCCGAGCACAGATACGCAGTATTTT.

For this clonotype: At one boundary the junction diverges from the germline segment, which might be a read error. The gene calls are TRBV7-2 and TRBJ2-3; D ambiguous. The length of the CDR3 is 14 residues. CDR1 is SGHTA and CDR2 is FQGNSA in the germline V gene. CDR3 nucleotides: TGTGCCAGCAGCTTAACAACAATGATAGATACGCGGTATTTT. Translation gives CASSLTTMIDTRYF. Based on the CDR3 plus reference TRBV7-2 and TRBJ2-3, the full variable domain is GAGVSQSPSNKVTEKGKDVELRCDPISGHTALYWYRQSLGQGLEFLIYFQGNSAPDKSGLPSDRFSAERTGGSVSTLTIQRTQQEDSAVYLCASSLTTMIDTRYFGPGTRLTVL.

The chain joins TRBV20-1 to TRBJ2-7, with 8 bases identical to TRBD2. Germline loops: CDR1 DFQATT, CDR2 SNEGSKA (reference sequence). The CDR3 length is 14 residues. V lost 5 bases and J lost 3; bases outside the gene matches: 9. CDR3 region: CSAPTGGSFYEQYF. The CDR3 DNA reads as TGCAGTGCTCCGACGGGGGGGTCCTTCTACGAGCAGTACTTC.

This clonotype was recorded only once. One end of the junction does not line up with germline, which may come from a read error. The J gene is TRBJ2-1, the V gene TRBV5-1; no reliable D call. The CDR3 loop spans 16 amino acids. CDR1 SGHRS and CDR2 YFSETQ come from the germline V gene. The CDR3 spells CASSLESSGAYNKQFF. CDR3 coding DNA: TGCGCCAGCAGCTTGGAGTCTTCCGGAGCATACAATAAGCAGTTCTTC.

The J gene is TRBJ2-7, the V gene TRBV20-1; the D gene is possibly TRBD1 (6 bases). The CDR3 is made up of 18 amino acids. The germline V gene encodes CDR1 DFQATT and CDR2 SNEGSKA (reference sequence). V lost 4 bases and J lost 2, with 27 bases in between. This CDR3 reads CSAIRPADFRGFAYEQYF. The DNA of the CDR3 is TGCAGTGCTATTAGACCAGCTGACTTCAGGGGTTTTGCCTACGAGCAGTACTTC.

This clonotype was recorded a few times. V and J are TRBV12-3 or TRBV12-4 and TRBJ1-2, with TRBD1 as a possible D gene (5 bases). This CDR3 has 14 amino acids. The V gene lost 5 bases and the J gene lost 8 bases, with 18 bases spanning the gap. The CDR3 loop reads CASSPSGAKRGYTF. CDR3 nucleotides: TGTGCCAGCAGTCCCTCCGGGGCGAAAAGGGGCTACACCTTC.